The 30 T cell receptor beta chains listed next were all sequenced from one sample in a study of response to subunit inactivated influenza vaccine. One entry per CDR3 protein results from TCRdb running MiXCR on the RT-PCR reads. The sample lists approximately 170,000 distinct CDR3 sequences; 14% were seen once. Specimen: CD8+ T cells sorted from PBMCs, collected 5 to 6 days after vaccination. These receptors were taken from a man between 45 and 60 years old who received an inactivated influenza vaccine.

The table lists this clonotype with a few counts. The chain has TRBV21-1 and TRBJ2-2; the table's D gene call, TRBD1, was not cross checked with the DNA. TRBV21-1 is labeled a pseudogene. The CDR3 is 17 amino acids. The CDR3 region is CASSKRPSGQGIGELFF. The CDR3 coding sequence is TGTGCCAGCAGCAAAAGGCCTTCGGGACAGGGGATCGGGGAGCTGTTTTTT.

Turning to this clonotype: A much larger clone sits a single nucleotide away, making a read error possible. The rearrangement links TRBV20-1 to TRBJ2-7, with a weak D call TRBD1 (8 bases). Between the trimmed V and J ends, which lost 1 base and 3 bases, there was a span of 19 bases. The CDR3 covers 16 residues. Germline CDR1 and CDR2: DFQATT and SNEGSKA (reference sequence). The CDR3 here is CSARGGGTGFLYEQYF. Here the CDR3 DNA reads TGCAGTGCTAGAGGGGGAGGGACAGGTTTCCTCTACGAGCAGTACTTC.

This clonotype was observed a handful of times. The junction does not match germline at one end; this may be a read error. V is TRBV4-2 and J is TRBJ2-3; possible D gene TRBD1, 6 bases. The CDR3 length is 16 residues. Per germline, CDR1 LGHNA and CDR2 YNFKEQ. CDR3 region: CASSQDLGASTDTQYF. The CDR3 region has the DNA TGCGCCAGCAGCCAAGATTTGGGGGCTAGCACAGATACGCAGTATTTT.

The chain links TRBV6-5 to TRBJ2-7, with 10 bases fitting TRBD2. The CDR3 is made up of 16 amino acids. The V and J ends lost 0 bases and 2 bases, in that order; junction bases with no gene match: 4. Germline V CDR1 and CDR2: MNHEY, SVGAGI. CDR3 coding DNA: TGTGCCAGCAGTTACTCCGGACTAGCGGACACCTACGAGCAGTACTTC. This codes for CASSYSGLADTYEQYF.

This clonotype was observed a handful of times. J is TRBJ2-1 and V is TRBV29-1; D unresolved. The CDR3 runs 11 residues. V gave up 7 bases and J gave up 7 bases, with 11 bases separating them. Germline V gives CDR1 SQVTM, CDR2 ANQGSEA. CDR3 nucleotide sequence: TGCAGCGGAAATGGGGTTAATGAGCAGTTCTTC. Translating it yields CSGNGVNEQFF.

CDR3 sequence: CASSQAREQYF. The CDR3 bases are TGTGCCAGCAGCCAAGCGCGAGAGCAGTACTTC. The chain couples TRBV4-2 to TRBJ2-7; D is ambiguous. The CDR3 totals 11 residues. Per the germline V gene, CDR1 is LGHNA and CDR2 is YNFKEQ. Trimming took off 1 base at V and 7 bases at J, with 5 bases between the two ends.

This clonotype was observed a handful of times. The rearrangement links TRBV5-6 to TRBJ2-2; no reliable D call. The CDR3 loop spans 11 amino acids. V lost 5 bases and J 6 bases, leaving 5 bases between the germline ends. Germline values: CDR1 SGHDT, CDR2 YYEEEE. CDR3 amino acids: CASSRPGELFF. DNA for the CDR3: TGTGCCAGCAGTCGACCCGGGGAGCTGTTTTTT.

Comments on this clonotype: A junction end diverges from the germline sequence, so it may reflect a read error. The CDR3 DNA reads TGTGCCAGCGGCGTAGGGCCGGGACGCAACTACGAGCAGTACTTC. Translated, it gives CASGVGPGRNYEQYF. The chain couples TRBV9 to TRBJ2-7; D possibly matches TRBD1 or TRBD2 (5 bases each). The germline CDR1 and CDR2 sequences are SGDLS and YYNGEE. CDR3 length equals 15 residues.

This clonotype was detected many times. V gene TRBV5-1 combines with J gene TRBJ2-7; possible D gene TRBD1, 6 bases. V was pared by 4 bases and J by 3 bases, with 17 bases between. This CDR3 contains 15 residues. Per the germline V gene, CDR1 is SGHRS and CDR2 is YFSETQ. CDR3 DNA: TGCGCCAGCAGCCTTACCGGGACACCGTACTACGAGCAGTACTTC. Its protein is CASSLTGTPYYEQYF.

The chain joins TRBV7-8 to TRBJ2-5; D may correspond to TRBD1 or TRBD2 (5 bases each). The CDR3 has 14 residues. Trimming cost V 3 bases and J 4 bases, with 12 bases left between them. Germline V CDR1 and CDR2: SGHVS, FQNEAQ. In nucleotides, the CDR3 is TGTGCCAGCAGCTTGATGGGGGTAGGAGAGACCCAGTACTTC. Its protein product is CASSLMGVGETQYF.

This clonotype was recorded many times. The chain combines TRBV12-3 or TRBV12-4 with TRBJ2-1; possible D gene TRBD2, 6 bases. The ends were cut back, 8 bases at V and 3 bases at J, with 17 bases in the middle. This CDR3 region has 15 residues. CDR3 DNA: TGTGCCAGCGAAGACGGGACTTCCATCTACAATGAGCAGTTCTTC. Translation gives CASEDGTSIYNEQFF.

This clonotype was recorded a few times. The rearrangement joins TRBV29-1 to TRBJ2-3, with a weak D call TRBD2 (6 bases). Germline V gives CDR1 SQVTM, CDR2 ANQGSEA. Trimming removed 5 bases at V and 0 bases at J, with 15 bases between. The length of the CDR3 is 15 residues. This chain's CDR3 is CSVQRAATSTDTQYF. As DNA, the CDR3 is TGCAGCGTTCAGCGGGCAGCGACTAGCACAGATACGCAGTATTTT.

This clonotype was counted between two and nine times. CDR3 sequence (DNA): TGTGCCAGCAGCCACCGGACAACTTCAGATACGCAGTATTTT. Protein: CASSHRTTSDTQYF. This chain links TRBV14 with TRBJ2-3; D perhaps matches TRBD1 (5 bases). Trimming removed 3 bases from V and 4 bases from J, with 11 bases in between. CDR1 is SGHDN and CDR2 is FVKESK in the germline V gene. This CDR3 is 14 amino acids long.

This clonotype was detected a few times. This chain uses TRBV5-6 with TRBJ1-1; 8 bases agree with TRBD1. The CDR3 is made up of 15 amino acids. The germline V gene has CDR1 SGHDT and CDR2 YYEEEE. V lost 0 bases and J lost 4; bases outside the gene matches: 5. This CDR3 is CASSLAPTGGTEAFF. DNA for the CDR3: TGTGCCAGCAGCTTGGCGCCTACAGGGGGCACTGAAGCTTTCTTT. Filled out from reference TRBV5-6 and TRBJ1-1, the complete variable domain reads DAGVTQSPTHLIKTRGQQVTLRCSPKSGHDTVSWYQQALGQGPQFIFQYYEEEERQRGNFPDRFSGHQFPNYSSELNVNALLLGDSALYLCASSLAPTGGTEAFFGQGTRLTVV.

This chain joins TRBV4-3 and TRBJ1-2, with 7 nucleotides matching TRBD1. The CDR3 spans 13 residues. V lost 6 bases and J lost 6; bases outside the gene matches: 7. Germline V gene lookup returns CDR1 LGHNA and CDR2 YSLEER. CDR3 coding DNA: TGCGCCAGCAGGAGCCCCACAGGGGATGGCTACACCTTC. Amino acid sequence: CASRSPTGDGYTF.

Turning to this clonotype: A read error may produce the germline difference seen at one junction end. The rearrangement uses TRBV7-8 and TRBJ1-5; 8 bases are shared with TRBD1. CDR1 and CDR2 (germline): SGHVS, FQNEAQ. This CDR3 is 15 amino acids long. The CDR3 is CASTLRQGNNQPQHF. The CDR3 DNA follows: TGTGCCAGCACCTTAAGACAGGGGAACAATCAGCCCCAGCATTTT.

The chain uses TRBV4-3 and TRBJ2-2, with D perhaps given as TRBD1 or TRBD2 (6 bases each). The V gene's germline CDR1 is LGHNA and CDR2 YSLEER. CDR3 size: 13 residues. V lost 5 bases, J lost 6 bases, and 10 bases lay in between. CDR3 coding DNA: TGCGCCAGCAGCAGGGGGGCGTCCGGGGAGCTGTTTTTT. Amino acid sequence: CASSRGASGELFF.

The rearrangement links TRBV7-8 to TRBJ2-7; D call uncertain. V dropped 1 base and J dropped 3 bases, with 13 bases sitting between them. The CDR3 length is 15 residues. Germline values: CDR1 SGHVS, CDR2 FQNEAQ. The CDR3, as DNA: TGTGCCAGCAGCTTAGAGACCCGACTCAACTACGAGCAGTACTTC. This sequence encodes CASSLETRLNYEQYF.

Only a few counts were recorded for this clonotype. This chain connects TRBV7-2 to TRBJ2-1; 9 bases map to TRBD2. From germline, CDR1 is SGHTA and CDR2 FQGNSA. The trim removed 1 base at V and 7 bases at J, leaving 5 bases unmatched. The CDR3 totals 15 residues. The CDR3 DNA reads TGTGCCAGCAGCTTAGGGGCGGGGGGGCTGAATGAGCAGTTCTTC. Its translation is CASSLGAGGLNEQFF.

The table lists this clonotype with many counts. The gene calls are TRBV27 and TRBJ2-1; 9 bases fit TRBD2. Trimming took 3 bases from V and 4 from J; bases not matched to a gene: 4. Germline-derived CDR1 and CDR2 are MNHEY and SMNVEV (reference sequence). There are 15 residues in the CDR3. The CDR3 nucleotides read TGTGCCAGCAGTTTTTCTCTAGCGGGGTACAATGAGCAGTTCTTC. Translating it yields CASSFSLAGYNEQFF.

This clonotype came up a few times. The V and J genes are TRBV2 and TRBJ1-2; D uncertain. Germline values: CDR1 SNHLY, CDR2 FYNNEI. V was clipped by 9 bases and J by 2 bases, with 13 bases between them. There are 13 residues in the CDR3. The CDR3 region is CASIPGSNYGYTF. CDR3 DNA: TGTGCCAGTATCCCCGGGTCGAACTATGGCTACACCTTC. Full variable domain (outside the CDR3, taken from reference TRBV2 and TRBJ1-2): EPEVTQTPSHQVTQMGQEVILRCVPISNHLYFYWYRQILGQKVEFLVSFYNNEISEKSEIFDDQFSVERPDGSNFTLKIRSTKLEDSAMYFCASIPGSNYGYTFGSGTRLTVV.

DNA for the CDR3: TGCGCCAGCAGCCAAAGTTGGGGGGCGAACACCGGGGAGCTGTTTTTT. Its translation is CASSQSWGANTGELFF. The chain recombines TRBV4-3 with TRBJ2-2; D may be TRBD2 (6 bases). CDR1 and CDR2 (germline): LGHNA, YSLEER. The CDR3 loop spans 16 amino acids. V lost 2 bases to trimming and J lost 0 bases, with 10 bases between them.

The rearrangement joins TRBV7-9 to TRBJ2-2; no firm D call. The germline CDR1 and CDR2 sequences are SEHNR and FQNEAQ (reference sequence). The CDR3 contains 15 residues. With 2 bases removed from V and 8 bases from J, the gap between germline ends came to 15 bases. The CDR3 loop is CASSLKSLPKGELFF. CDR3 nucleotides: TGTGCCAGCAGCTTAAAGTCTCTACCCAAGGGGGAGCTGTTTTTT.

This clonotype was found many times. This chain uses TRBV20-1 with TRBJ2-7; 9 bases map to TRBD2. The CDR3 is made up of 12 amino acids. V was clipped by 3 bases and J by 6 bases; unmatched bases: 3. Per germline, CDR1 DFQATT and CDR2 SNEGSKA (reference sequence). CDR3 loop: CSARSSGSEQYF. The CDR3 nucleotides read TGCAGTGCTAGGAGTAGCGGGAGCGAGCAGTACTTC.

The chain has TRBV15 and TRBJ2-7; TRBD2 might be the D (5 bases). Trimming took 0 bases from V and 0 from J, leaving 9 bases between them. Germline V lookup: CDR1 LNHNV, CDR2 YYDKDF (reference sequence). This CDR3 has 15 residues. CDR3 bases: TGTGCCACCAGCAGAGATACGGGGAACTCCTACGAGCAGTACTTC. Translated: CATSRDTGNSYEQYF.

This clonotype appeared many times. The chain joins TRBV4-3 to TRBJ2-3, with 9 positions matching TRBD2. V dropped 4 bases and J dropped 1; count of bases not matched to a gene: 9. The germline V gene has CDR1 LGHNA and CDR2 YSLEER. CDR3 length equals 17 residues. The CDR3 sequence: CASSLLAGGRGTDTQYF. As DNA, the CDR3 is TGCGCCAGCAGCCTATTAGCAGGCGGGAGGGGCACAGATACGCAGTATTTT.

This clonotype was seen only a few times. The chain combines TRBV7-9 with TRBJ1-2; D remains ambiguous. The CDR3 runs 13 residues. Germline-derived CDR1 and CDR2 are SEHNR and FQNEAQ (reference sequence). V was shortened by 4 bases and J by 3 bases, with 9 bases between the two germline ends. CDR3 nucleotide sequence: TGTGCCAGCAGCTCGGACGGGTACTATGGCTACACCTTC. Translating it yields CASSSDGYYGYTF.

This clonotype was recorded many times. This chain uses TRBV5-1 with TRBJ1-2; D remains ambiguous. V lost 1 base, J lost 1 base, and 5 bases lay in between. Germline CDR1 and CDR2: SGHRS and YFSETQ. The CDR3 length is 13 residues. CDR3 sequence reads: CASSLTVNYGYTF. CDR3 in DNA: TGCGCCAGCAGCTTGACAGTTAACTATGGCTACACCTTC.

This chain uses TRBV30 with TRBJ2-7; D unclear. CDR3 size: 14 residues. Deletions cut 1 base from V and 9 bases from J, with 19 bases between. The V gene's germline CDR1 is GTSNPN and CDR2 SVGIG (reference sequence). The CDR3 bases are TGTGCCTGGAGTGCGACGGGCGACATGCTAGGGCAGTACTTC. It specifies CAWSATGDMLGQYF. Looking up the rest from reference TRBV30 and TRBJ2-7 gives the full variable domain: SQTIHQWPATLVQPVGSPLSLECTVEGTSNPNLYWYRQAAGRGLQLLFYSVGIGQISSEVPQNLSASRPQDRQFILSSKKLLLSDSGFYLCAWSATGDMLGQYFGPGTRLTVT.

This clonotype was observed a few times. The rearrangement links TRBV7-9 to TRBJ2-3, with D unclear. Trimming left V 0 bases short and J 4 bases short, with 5 bases between. Germline lookup yields CDR1 SEHNR and CDR2 FQNEAQ (reference sequence). This CDR3 comprises 13 residues. The CDR3 DNA reads TGTGCCAGCAGCTTAGCGTTCCCAGATACGCAGTATTTT. Protein sequence: CASSLAFPDTQYF.